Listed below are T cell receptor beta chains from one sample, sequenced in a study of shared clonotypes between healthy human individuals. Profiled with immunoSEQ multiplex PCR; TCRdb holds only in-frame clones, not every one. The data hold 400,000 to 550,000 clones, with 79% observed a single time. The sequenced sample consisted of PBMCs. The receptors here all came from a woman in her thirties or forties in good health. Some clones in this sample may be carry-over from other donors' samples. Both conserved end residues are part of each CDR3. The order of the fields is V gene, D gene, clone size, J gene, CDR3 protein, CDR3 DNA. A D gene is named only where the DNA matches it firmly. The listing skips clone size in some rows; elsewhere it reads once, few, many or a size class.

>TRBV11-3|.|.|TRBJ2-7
CASSSLDHEQYF
TGTGCCAGCAGCTCCCTAGACCACGAGCAGTACTTC
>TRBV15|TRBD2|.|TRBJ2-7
CATRAGHSSYEQYF
TGTGCCACCAGAGCGGGGCACAGCTCCTACGAGCAGTACTTC
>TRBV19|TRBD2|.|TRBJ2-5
CASSIRLAGVQETQYF
TGTGCCAGTAGTATACGGCTAGCGGGAGTTCAAGAGACCCAGTACTTC
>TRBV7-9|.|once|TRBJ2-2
CASSLQGPNTGELFF
TGTGCCAGCAGCCTGCAGGGGCCTAACACCGGGGAGCTGTTTTTT
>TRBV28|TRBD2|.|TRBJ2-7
CASSYSGLAEYEQYF
TGTGCCAGCAGTTATTCGGGACTAGCGGAGTACGAGCAGTACTTC
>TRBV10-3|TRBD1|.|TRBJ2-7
CAISERDRLYF
TGTGCCATCAGTGAGAGGGACAGACTGTACTTC
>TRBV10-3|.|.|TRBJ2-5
CAISARQEETQYF
TGTGCCATCAGTGCGAGACAGGAAGAGACCCAGTACTTC
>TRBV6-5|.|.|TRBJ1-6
CASTGYNSPLHF
TGTGCCAGCACTGGTTATAATTCACCCCTCCACTTT
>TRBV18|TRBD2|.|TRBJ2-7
CASSPEAGASYEQYF
TGTGCCAGCTCACCCGAAGCGGGGGCTTCCTACGAGCAGTACTTC
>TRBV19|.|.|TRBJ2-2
CGARVIFASTGELFF
TGCGGGGCGAGGGTCATTTTTGCGTCCACCGGGGAGCTGTTTTTT
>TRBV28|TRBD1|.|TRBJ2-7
CASSEPGQGRTKSYF
TGTGCCAGCAGTGAACCGGGACAGGGGCGTACTAAGAGTTACTTC
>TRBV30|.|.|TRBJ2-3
CAWIISGADTQYF
TGTGCCTGGATCATTTCAGGGGCAGATACGCAGTATTTT
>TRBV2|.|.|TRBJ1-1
CASRNTQGPVAEAFF
TGTGCCAGCAGGAATACACAGGGTCCGGTAGCTGAAGCTTTCTTT
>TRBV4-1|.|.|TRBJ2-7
CASSQVGRSYEQYF
TGCGCCAGCAGCCAAGTCGGGCGGTCCTACGAGCAGTACTTC
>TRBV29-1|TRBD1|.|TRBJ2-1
CSVDRVYNEQFF
TGCAGCGTGGACAGGGTCTACAATGAGCAGTTCTTC